These 9 T cell receptor beta chains originate from one sample sequenced in a study of blood T cell repertoires in COVID-19. Sequencing used immunoSEQ multiplex PCR; TCRdb keeps in-frame clones, though not all of them. The sample consists of over 120,000 clones, 88% of them appearing once. Sequenced sample: peripheral blood. These receptors all stem from a man in his 70s with acute or convalescent COVID-19.

The chain links TRBV5-5 to TRBJ1-5; TRBD1 might be the D (6 bases). CDR3 length: 14 amino acids. V was cut by 0 bases and J by 2 bases, with 6 bases left in between. In germline, CDR1 is SGHKS, CDR2 YYEKEE (reference sequence). The CDR3 bases are TGTGCCAGCAGCTTGGCAGGGGGCAATCAGCCCCAGCATTTT. Translating gives CASSLAGGNQPQHF.

The gene calls are TRBV7-9 and TRBJ2-5, with 15 bases identical to TRBD2. The CDR3 consists of 17 residues. Trimming cost V 3 bases and J 3 bases; bases outside gene matches: 5. CDR1 and CDR2 (germline): SEHNR, FQNEAQ (reference sequence). The CDR3 DNA sequence: TGTGCCAGCAGCTTTCCGGGACTAGCGGGGGGTAAAGAGACCCAGTACTTC. Its translation: CASSFPGLAGGKETQYF. Full variable domain (remainder filled in from reference TRBV7-9 and TRBJ2-5): DTGVSQNPRHKITKRGQNVTFRCDPISEHNRLYWYRQTLGQGPEFLTYFQNEAQLEKSRLLSDRFSAERPKGSFSTLEIQRTEQGDSAMYLCASSFPGLAGGKETQYFGPGTRLLVL.

The chain is built from TRBV19 and TRBJ1-1; no clear D gene. V was shortened by 5 bases and J by 0 bases, with 7 bases between the two germline ends. The CDR3 consists of 13 residues. Germline V gene sequence: CDR1 LNHDA, CDR2 SQIVND (reference sequence). The CDR3 DNA follows: TGTGCCAGTAGTGGAGTATTGAACACTGAAGCTTTCTTT. Protein product: CASSGVLNTEAFF.

This chain joins TRBV19 and TRBJ2-5; 10 bases are shared with TRBD1. V was pared by 5 bases and J by 2 bases, with 2 bases of the junction left unmatched. Germline V gene data show CDR1 as LNHDA and CDR2 as SQIVND (reference sequence). The CDR3 runs 14 residues. The CDR3 region has the DNA TGTGCCAGTAGTCCGGACAGGGGGCAAGAGACCCAGTACTTC. Its protein product is CASSPDRGQETQYF. Filled out from reference TRBV19 and TRBJ2-5, the complete variable domain reads DGGITQSPKYLFRKEGQNVTLSCEQNLNHDAMYWYRQDPGQGLRLIYYSQIVNDFQKGDIAEGYSVSREKKESFPLTVTSAQKNPTAFYLCASSPDRGQETQYFGPGTRLLVL.

The chain links TRBV6-2 or TRBV6-3 to TRBJ1-1, with D possibly matching TRBD1 (5 bases). Germline CDR1 reads MNHEY; CDR2 reads SVGEGT. The CDR3 has 12 amino acids. V was cut by 6 bases and J by 5 bases, with 10 bases left in between. Written as DNA, the CDR3 is TGTGCCAGCAGCCCCGACAGAACTGAAGCTTTCTTT. This gives the protein CASSPDRTEAFF.

This chain uses TRBV23-1 with TRBJ1-5; maybe TRBD1 (6 bases). TRBV23-1 is an ORF, and what it does is uncertain. CDR3 size: 19 residues. V was shortened by 4 bases and J by 2 bases, with 24 bases between the two germline ends. CDR3 residues: CASSRTGRGSGKGNQPQHF. The CDR3 DNA follows: TGCGCCAGCAGTCGGACTGGCAGGGGATCGGGAAAAGGCAATCAGCCCCAGCATTTT.

The chain links TRBV19 to TRBJ1-1; tentatively, D is TRBD1 (5 bases). This CDR3 spans 14 amino acids. Germline CDR1 and CDR2: LNHDA and SQIVND (reference sequence). V was pared by 6 bases and J by 2 bases, with 13 bases between. In DNA, the CDR3 is TGTGCCAGTAGCACGGGACTTTTTAACACTGAAGCTTTCTTT. Its translation: CASSTGLFNTEAFF.

The genes are TRBV7-2 and TRBJ1-2; 7 nucleotides match TRBD1. CDR3 length: 15 amino acids. The germline V gene has CDR1 SGHTA and CDR2 FQGNSA. Unmatched junction bases numbered 7, after V lost 5 bases and J lost 1 base. The CDR3: CASSQLQGFNYGYTF. The CDR3 nucleotides are TGTGCCAGCAGCCAACTACAGGGGTTTAACTATGGCTACACCTTC.

The chain is built from TRBV30 and TRBJ2-3; the D gene is possibly TRBD2 (7 bases). The CDR3 sequence is 13 residues long. CDR1 and CDR2 (germline): GTSNPN, SVGIG (reference sequence). V lost 0 bases, J lost 4 bases, and 8 bases lay in between. CDR3 loop: CAWSVGGADTQYF. CDR3 in DNA: TGTGCCTGGAGTGTAGGGGGGGCAGATACGCAGTATTTT.